A selection of T cell receptor beta chains follows, all from one sample in a study of cytomegalovirus exposure and HLA in healthy donors. The data were produced by immunoSEQ multiplex PCR, yet TCRdb's version contains in-frame clones alone and is incomplete. Among 150,000 to 200,000 clones, less than 85% were seen once, and the ten largest hold under 5%. The source material was PBMCs. These receptors all come from a young man in good health and CMV-seronegative. The CDR3 runs from the conserved cysteine through the conserved F or W. The D gene is left open where the match is weak. Some rows have no size entry. The others give once, few or many, or a class for an expanded clone.

>NA|TRBJ2-1|TRBD1|TRBV2
CASSGQGPYNEQFF
TGTGCCAGCAGTGGACAGGGACCCTACAATGAGCAGTTCTTC
>few|TRBJ2-2|TRBD2|TRBV6-1
CASIVAGGTGELFF
TGTGCCAGCATTGTAGCGGGGGGCACCGGGGAGCTGTTTTTT
>NA|TRBJ2-2|NA|TRBV7-8
CASSSTQGRAGELFF
TGTGCCAGCAGCTCCACTCAGGGTCGGGCCGGGGAGCTGTTTTTT
>NA|TRBJ2-1|NA|TRBV11-2
CASSFYASNEQFF
TGTGCCAGCAGCTTCTACGCTAGCAATGAGCAGTTCTTC
>NA|TRBJ2-1|TRBD1|TRBV10-3
CASQRVMETGGDEQFF
TGTGCCTCCCAAAGGGTTATGGAAACAGGGGGAGATGAGCAGTTCTTC
>NA|TRBJ2-7|TRBD2|TRBV5-5
CASSQQREVSYEQYF
TGTGCCAGCAGCCAGCAGCGGGAAGTCTCCTACGAGCAGTACTTC
>NA|TRBJ1-1|TRBD1|TRBV19
CASSIKDRETEAFF
TGTGCCAGTAGTATTAAGGACAGGGAGACTGAAGCTTTCTTT
>NA|TRBJ2-7|NA|TRBV7-9
CASSLARGLDEQYF
TGTGCCAGCAGCTTAGCCAGGGGCCTAGACGAGCAGTACTTC
>NA|TRBJ2-1|NA|TRBV28
CASSRRTWGQFF
TGTGCCAGCAGTAGACGGACATGGGGGCAGTTCTTC
>few|TRBJ2-7|TRBD1|TRBV6-1
CASSDTGTANSYEQYF
TGTGCCAGCAGTGACACCGGGACAGCGAACTCCTACGAGCAGTACTTC
>once|TRBJ2-7|TRBD1|TRBV27
CASRIQGAVMYEQYF
TGTGCCAGCAGGATACAGGGGGCAGTAATGTACGAGCAGTACTTC
>NA|TRBJ2-1|NA|TRBV10-3
CAISEEVNEQFF
TGTGCCATCAGTGAGGAGGTAAATGAGCAGTTCTTC
>NA|TRBJ2-7|TRBD2|TRBV5-4
CASSLSGGQSYEQYF
TGTGCCAGCAGCCTGTCGGGAGGCCAGTCCTACGAGCAGTACTTC
>once|TRBJ2-3|NA|TRBV11-3
CASSPWGGTADTQYF
TGTGCCAGCAGCCCCTGGGGCGGGACCGCAGATACGCAGTATTTT
>NA|TRBJ2-1|NA|TRBV7-9
CASSVTSLGEQFF
TGTGCCAGCAGCGTGACTTCGTTGGGTGAGCAGTTCTTC
>NA|TRBJ2-3|NA|TRBV15
CATTGWATDTQYF
TGTGCCACCACGGGGTGGGCGACAGATACGCAGTATTTT
>few|TRBJ1-4|TRBD1|TRBV12-5
CASGRRWTGGEKLFF
TGTGCTAGTGGTCGGAGGTGGACAGGGGGTGAAAAACTGTTTTTT
>NA|TRBJ2-3|TRBD2|TRBV5-1
CASSLVGGGAPADTQYF
TGCGCCAGCAGCTTGGTTGGCGGGGGGGCCCCGGCAGATACGCAGTATTTT
>NA|TRBJ2-3|NA|TRBV7-3
CASSLTTGTDTQYF
TGTGCCAGCAGCTTAACGACAGGCACAGATACGCAGTATTTT
>few|TRBJ1-3|TRBD1|TRBV6-1
CASGTPTGKRNTIYF
TGTGCCAGCGGCACTCCGACAGGGAAGAGAAACACCATATATTTT
>NA|TRBJ2-7|NA|TRBV28
CASSYYNEQYF
TGTGCCAGCAGTTACTATAACGAGCAGTACTTC
>NA|TRBJ2-7|NA|TRBV14
CASSQVLGGAEQYF
TGTGCCAGCAGCCAAGTCCTGGGCGGGGCCGAGCAGTACTTC
>NA|TRBJ1-2|TRBD1|TRBV25-1
CASRNSGTGGGYTF
TGTGCCAGCAGAAATTCCGGGACAGGGGGAGGCTACACCTTC
>NA|TRBJ2-3|NA|TRBV7-3
CASSFSGARQTQYF
TGTGCCAGCAGCTTTTCAGGGGCAAGGCAGACGCAGTATTTT
>few|TRBJ2-1|NA|TRBV5-6
CASSLSGTYNEQFF
TGTGCCAGCAGCTTGTCGGGAACCTACAATGAGCAGTTCTTC
>NA|TRBJ2-7|TRBD1|TRBV6-5
CASSLDRAREQYF
TGTGCCAGCAGTCTCGACAGGGCGCGGGAGCAGTACTTC
>NA|TRBJ1-2|NA|TRBV11-1
CASSTYLSLSRTF
TGTGCCAGCAGCACCTACCTGAGCCTTTCAAGAACCTTC
>NA|TRBJ1-1|NA|TRBV10-3
CAISEPGGAGEISEAFF
TGTGCCATCAGTGAACCAGGTGGGGCAGGGGAGATCTCTGAAGCTTTCTTT
>NA|TRBJ2-1|NA|TRBV5-1
CASSLNPGSTGEQFF
TGCGCCAGCAGCTTGAATCCCGGGAGTACTGGTGAGCAGTTCTTC
>NA|TRBJ2-3|NA|TRBV21-1
CASIHLTGTLASPDSDTQYF
TGTGCCAGCATCCACCTGACAGGTACTCTAGCATCCCCAGACTCAGATACGCAGTATTTT
>NA|TRBJ1-1|NA|TRBV5-8
CASSPLGGEAFF
TGTGCCAGCAGCCCGCTGGGAGGGGAAGCTTTCTTT
>NA|TRBJ1-1|NA|TRBV27
CASSSYGGSTTEAFF
TGTGCCAGCAGTTCCTACGGAGGGTCAACGACTGAAGCTTTCTTT
>NA|TRBJ2-7|TRBD2|TRBV15
CATSRDIAGAYEQYF
TGTGCCACCAGCAGAGATATAGCGGGAGCCTACGAGCAGTACTTC
>NA|TRBJ2-1|TRBD2|TRBV4-1
CASSQAIGGGPDYNEQFF
TGCGCCAGCAGCCAAGCGATAGGCGGGGGGCCCGATTACAATGAGCAGTTCTTC
>NA|TRBJ2-5|TRBD2|TRBV5-1
CASSSTPRRGGSGGRETQYF
TGCGCCAGCAGCTCTACCCCCCGGCGGGGGGGTTCGGGTGGACGAGAGACCCAGTACTTC
>NA|TRBJ2-2|NA|TRBV7-9
CASSLVVLTTGELFF
TGTGCCAGCAGCTTAGTAGTGCTCACCACCGGGGAGCTGTTTTTT
>once|TRBJ2-7|TRBD2|TRBV4-1
CASSDLAGSISYEQYF
TGCGCCAGCAGCGATCTAGCGGGGTCGATCTCCTACGAGCAGTACTTC
>NA|TRBJ2-7|NA|TRBV18
CASSPMGSSYEQYF
TGTGCCAGCTCACCAATGGGGAGCTCCTACGAGCAGTACTTC
>NA|TRBJ2-7|TRBD1|TRBV6-6
CASSKQGATYF
TGTGCCAGCAGTAAACAGGGGGCGACCTACTTC
>once|TRBJ2-2|TRBD2|TRBV6-5
CASSYFGGDTGELFF
TGTGCCAGCAGTTACTTCGGGGGGGACACCGGGGAGCTGTTTTTT
>NA|TRBJ1-6|NA|TRBV7-6
CASSLIYTPLHF
TGTGCCAGCAGCTTAATTTATACACCCCTCCACTTT
>NA|TRBJ2-2|TRBD1|TRBV29-1
CSVVTGAGELFF
TGCAGCGTTGTAACAGGGGCCGGGGAGCTGTTTTTT